Listed below are T cell receptor beta chains from one sample, sequenced in a study of blood T cell repertoires in COVID-19. The assay was immunoSEQ multiplex PCR, and TCRdb's table has in-frame clones only and misses some. The table has approximately 260,000 clones, approximately 78% seen once. What was sequenced was peripheral blood. The receptor source for this set is a woman aged 55 to 70 with active or convalescent COVID-19. CDR3s include the opening cysteine and the closing phenylalanine or tryptophan. D genes are given only for firm matches. The size field is filled for only some rows; it gives once, few, many or a size class.

TGTGCCAGCTCACCACGCAGGGAAGAGACCCAGTACTTC CASSPRREETQYF - 13 TRBJ2-5 TRBV18 -
TGTGCCTGGAATGCGGGCACTGAAGCTTTCTTT CAWNAGTEAFF - 11 TRBJ1-1 TRBV30 -
TGTGCCAGCAGCTCATTAGGGACCGGGGGGCCTCTGATCACAGATACGCAGTATTTT CASSSLGTGGPLITDTQYF - 19 TRBJ2-3 TRBV7-9 -
TGTGCCAGCAGCCAAGGACAGCTTTATGGCTACACCTTC CASSQGQLYGYTF - 13 TRBJ1-2 TRBV14 -
TGTGCCAGCAGAAGCGGGGCTGTGGGGAATGGAAACACCATATATTTT CASRSGAVGNGNTIYF - 16 TRBJ1-3 TRBV2 -
TGTGCCAGCAGCCAAGGGACAGGATTTTTTGGCTCCTATAATTCACCCCTCCACTTT CASSQGTGFFGSYNSPLHF TRBD1 19 TRBJ1-6 TRBV3-1/TRBV3-2 -
TGCGCCAGCAGCTTCAGGGGGGACTATGGCTACACCTTC CASSFRGDYGYTF TRBD1 13 TRBJ1-2 TRBV5-1 -
TGTGCCAGCAGCTCTACAGGGACCGAGCAGTACTTC CASSSTGTEQYF - 12 TRBJ2-7 TRBV7-9 -
TGTGCCAGCTCACCTACCGCGCTTACTAATGAAAAACTGTTTTTT CASSPTALTNEKLFF - 15 TRBJ1-4 TRBV18 -
TGTGCCAGCAGCCCCCGGAGGGCGCACACTGAAGCTTTCTTT CASSPRRAHTEAFF - 14 TRBJ1-1 TRBV7-2 -
TGTGCCGGACTATCCCAGGGACGCGAGCAGTACTTC CAGLSQGREQYF - 12 TRBJ2-7 TRBV5-8 few
TGTGCCTGGAGTTCCGGGACAGGGGGCGCTTGGGGCTACACCTTC CAWSSGTGGAWGYTF TRBD1 15 TRBJ1-2 TRBV30 -
TGCAGCGCCTTCAACAGGGGGCTTCGTGACTATGGCTACACCTTC CSAFNRGLRDYGYTF TRBD1 15 TRBJ1-2 TRBV29-1 -
TGTGCCAGCAGCTTGGCAGGCCATCAGCCCCAGCATTTT CASSLAGHQPQHF - 13 TRBJ1-5 TRBV5-4 few
TGTGCCAGTAGCCTAGAAGTCCTCGGAAACACCATATATTTT CASSLEVLGNTIYF - 14 TRBJ1-3 TRBV19 -
TGTGCCAGCAGCAACCCTGGAGGGGCCAACACTGAAGCTTTCTTT CASSNPGGANTEAFF - 15 TRBJ1-1 TRBV7-2 -
TGCAGTGCTAGTCGGCCCTCGGGGAACACCGGGGAGCTGTTTTTT CSASRPSGNTGELFF - 15 TRBJ2-2 TRBV20-1 -
TGTGCCAGCAGCTTTTCGCAAACGGTGGCTGGAAACACCATATATTTT CASSFSQTVAGNTIYF - 16 TRBJ1-3 TRBV7-8 -
TGTGCCAGCAAACAGGGGGTGAACACTGAAGCTTTCTTT CASKQGVNTEAFF TRBD1 13 TRBJ1-1 TRBV6-5 -
TGCGCCAGCAGCTTGACAGTTCAAGAGACCCAGTACTTC CASSLTVQETQYF - 13 TRBJ2-5 TRBV5-1 -
TGTGCCATCAGTGAGTCGGGGAGGGAGAGCTCCTACAATGAGCAGTTCTTC CAISESGRESSYNEQFF TRBD2 17 TRBJ2-1 TRBV10-3 once
TGCGCCAGCAGCCAAGATAGGCCGGGAAACTATGGCTACACCTTC CASSQDRPGNYGYTF - 15 TRBJ1-2 TRBV4-1 -
TGCGCCAGCAGCCTTAAGACTAGCGCGACCGGGGAGCTGTTTTTT CASSLKTSATGELFF TRBD2 15 TRBJ2-2 TRBV5-1 medium-sized
TGTGCCAGCAGCTTAGATACAGGGGGTATGACTGAAGCTTTCTTT CASSLDTGGMTEAFF TRBD1 15 TRBJ1-1 TRBV7-9 -
TGTGCCAGCAGCTTAGCGTCTGGGGCAGGGGCCGAGCAGTACTTC CASSLASGAGAEQYF - 15 TRBJ2-7 TRBV7-8 once
TGTGCCAGCAGGCCTTCGGGGTCCCGGAGGACTGAAGCTTTCTTT CASRPSGSRRTEAFF - 15 TRBJ1-1 TRBV25-1 -
TGTGCCAGCAGCCCTTACAGGGAAAATTCACCCCTCCACTTT CASSPYRENSPLHF - 14 TRBJ1-6 TRBV3-1/TRBV3-2 -
TGCGCCAGCAGCTTGGCACAGAGCTTCTCTGGAAACACCATATATTTT CASSLAQSFSGNTIYF - 16 TRBJ1-3 TRBV5-1 -
TGTGCCAGCAGCGAAGGGTCCCCAGGGGGCTACACCTTC CASSEGSPGGYTF - 13 TRBJ1-2 TRBV7-3 -
TGCGCCAGCAGCTTCGGACTAGCGGGGGGTGGTGAGCAGTTCTTC CASSFGLAGGGEQFF TRBD2 15 TRBJ2-1 TRBV5-1 -
TGTGCCAGCAGCTTAGGCTTGGACAGGAAGGGTTCACCCCTCCACTTT CASSLGLDRKGSPLHF TRBD1 16 TRBJ1-6 TRBV7-2 -
TGCAGCGTTATCGGTAGCGGACACACCGGGGAGCTGTTTTTT CSVIGSGHTGELFF - 14 TRBJ2-2 TRBV29-1 -
TGTGCCAGCAGCCCTAGCGGGTCCTACAATGAGCAGTTCTTC CASSPSGSYNEQFF TRBD2 14 TRBJ2-1 TRBV11-2 -
TGTGCCAGCAGCTCGGAACTCGGGAGGGAGACCCAGTACTTC CASSSELGRETQYF TRBD2 14 TRBJ2-5 TRBV7-2 -
TGTGCCAGCAGCTTAGACGGGGCAGGGGAAGAACATACGCAGTATTTT CASSLDGAGEEHTQYF - 16 TRBJ2-3 TRBV7-2 -